This is a list of T cell receptor beta chains from one sample in a study of blood T cell repertoires in COVID-19. Only in-frame clones appear in the TCRdb table, and some are missing; sequencing was by immunoSEQ multiplex PCR. In the table there are 210,000 or so clones, roughly nine tenths of which are singletons. Sequenced input: PBMCs or T cells enriched from blood (not recorded which). Receptor source: a man aged 30 to 45 who had recovered from COVID-19. Each CDR3 is given with its conserved first and last residue. D genes are given only for firm matches. Some rows mark clone size as missing; the rest say once, few, many or name a class of expanded clone.

J	D	V	size	CDR3	DNA
TRBJ2-2	.	TRBV10-1	few	CASSDSGPGFELFF	TGCGCCAGCAGTGATTCAGGACCGGGGTTCGAGCTGTTTTTT
TRBJ2-7	.	TRBV11-2	.	CASSPGYEQYF	TGTGCCAGCAGCCCCGGGTACGAGCAGTACTTC
TRBJ1-2	TRBD1	TRBV24-1	once	CATGQEGYGYTF	TGTGCCACCGGACAGGAGGGCTATGGCTACACCTTC
TRBJ1-4	.	TRBV4-2	.	CASSQGGGGEKLFF	TGTGCCAGCAGCCAAGGGGGGGGCGGGGAAAAACTGTTTTTT
TRBJ1-1	TRBD1	TRBV7-7	.	CASSSGTDLFF	TGTGCTAGCAGCTCAGGGACAGACCTCTTTTTT
TRBJ2-7	.	TRBV27	.	CASNRRGSAAYEQYF	TGTGCCAGCAACAGACGGGGATCCGCGGCCTACGAGCAGTACTTC
TRBJ1-2	.	TRBV5-1	.	CASSPEVYTF	TGCGCCAGCAGCCCTGAGGTCTACACCTTC
TRBJ1-1	TRBD1	TRBV6-5	.	CASSGSPRGATEAFF	TGTGCCAGCAGCGGTAGTCCCAGGGGGGCCACTGAAGCTTTCTTT
TRBJ1-6	.	TRBV10-3	.	CAISESPQGRIDSPLHF	TGTGCCATCAGTGAGTCACCACAGGGACGTATAGATTCACCCCTCCACTTT
TRBJ1-1	.	TRBV5-1	.	CASSRAGAGNTEAFF	TGCGCCAGCAGCAGGGCGGGGGCAGGGAACACTGAAGCTTTCTTT
TRBJ1-2	.	TRBV9	.	CASSVDYGSVANYGYTF	TGTGCCAGCAGCGTAGACTATGGATCAGTAGCTAACTATGGCTACACCTTC
TRBJ1-2	TRBD1	TRBV7-2	.	CASSPWTGGNYGYTF	TGTGCCAGCAGCCCTTGGACAGGGGGGAACTATGGCTACACCTTC
TRBJ2-7	TRBD1	TRBV2	few	CASSGQGAGEQYF	TGTGCCAGCAGCGGACAGGGGGCGGGGGAGCAGTACTTC
TRBJ1-2	.	TRBV12-2	.	CASRFLSGAGDHYGYTF	TGTGCAAGTCGCTTCCTTTCCGGGGCAGGGGATCACTATGGCTACACCTTC
TRBJ2-7	TRBD1	TRBV30	.	CAWSLPGQFYEQYF	TGTGCCTGGTCACTTCCGGGACAGTTCTACGAGCAGTACTTC
TRBJ2-5	TRBD1	TRBV5-1	.	CATNSGTDQETQYF	TGCGCCACCAACTCGGGGACAGACCAAGAGACCCAGTACTTC
TRBJ2-1	.	TRBV24-1	.	CATSELADEQFF	TGTGCCACCAGTGAGCTAGCCGATGAGCAGTTCTTC
TRBJ1-4	.	TRBV27	.	CASSMADSRLGKLFF	TGTGCCAGCTCGATGGCCGACAGCCGATTGGGAAAACTGTTTTTT
TRBJ2-6	.	TRBV4-3	.	CASSQDPGRSGANVLTF	TGCGCCAGCAGCCAAGACCCGGGGAGGTCTGGGGCCAACGTCCTGACTTTC